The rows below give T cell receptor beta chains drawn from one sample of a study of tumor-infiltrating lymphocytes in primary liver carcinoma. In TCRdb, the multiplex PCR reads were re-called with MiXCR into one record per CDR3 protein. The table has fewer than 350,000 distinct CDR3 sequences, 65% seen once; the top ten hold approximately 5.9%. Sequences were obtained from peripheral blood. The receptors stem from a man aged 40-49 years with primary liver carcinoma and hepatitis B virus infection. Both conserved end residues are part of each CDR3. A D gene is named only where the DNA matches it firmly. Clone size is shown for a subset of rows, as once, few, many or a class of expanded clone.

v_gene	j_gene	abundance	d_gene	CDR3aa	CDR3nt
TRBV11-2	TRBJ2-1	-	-	CASSLGTGAYNEHFF	TGTGCCAGCAGCCTTGGGACGGGGGCCTACAATGAGCACTTCTTC
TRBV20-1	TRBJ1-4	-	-	CSARGWKGNEKLFF	TGCAGTGCTAGAGGGTGGAAGGGAAATGAAAAACTGTTTTTT
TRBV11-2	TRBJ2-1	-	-	CATSLGGQGGQFF	TGTGCCACCAGTTTAGGTGGGCAGGGGGGGCAGTTCTTC
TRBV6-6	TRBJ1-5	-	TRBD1	CASGYLRTGLSNQPQHF	TGTGCCAGCGGTTACCTGAGGACAGGGTTAAGCAATCAGCCCCAGCATTTT
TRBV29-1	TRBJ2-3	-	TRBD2	CSAIGTSGSSVLADTQYF	TGCAGCGCTATCGGGACTAGCGGGAGCTCGGTGTTGGCAGATACGCAGTATTTT
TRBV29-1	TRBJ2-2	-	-	CGGLRNTGELFF	TGCGGCGGCCTCAGGAACACCGGGGAGCTGTTTTTT
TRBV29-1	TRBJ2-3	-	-	CSSGASTDTEYF	TGCAGCTCCGGCGCTAGCACAGATACAGAGTATTTT
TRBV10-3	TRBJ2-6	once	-	CAINEYRLYSGANVLTF	TGTGCCATCAATGAATACAGACTATACTCTGGGGCCAACGTCCTGACTTTC
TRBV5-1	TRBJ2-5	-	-	CASSPGQGAGETQYF	TGCGCCAGCAGCCCCGGACAGGGAGCGGGGGAGACCCAGTACTTC
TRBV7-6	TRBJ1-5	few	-	CASSLEEGQPQHF	TGTGCCAGCAGCTTAGAGGAAGGACAGCCCCAGCATTTT
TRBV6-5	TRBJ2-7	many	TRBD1	CASSWTGRSYEQYF	TGTGCCAGCAGTTGGACAGGGAGATCCTACGAGCAGTACTTC
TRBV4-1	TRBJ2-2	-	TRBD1	CASQGQVAGELFF	TGCGCCAGCCAAGGACAGGTAGCCGGGGAGCTGTTTTTT
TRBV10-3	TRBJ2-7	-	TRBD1	CPISEGQGAHEQYF	TGTCCCATCAGTGAAGGACAGGGGGCACACGAGCAGTACTTC
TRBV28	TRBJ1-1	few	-	CASSFEGERNTEAFF	TGTGCCAGCAGTTTTGAGGGGGAGCGGAACACTGAAGCTTTCTTT
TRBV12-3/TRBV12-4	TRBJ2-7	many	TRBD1	CASSPRTGTYEQYF	TGTGCCAGCAGCCCCCGGACAGGGACCTACGAGCAGTACTTC
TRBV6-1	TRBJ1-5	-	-	CASSVRTGRGNQPQHF	TGTGCCAGCAGTGTCCGCACCGGGCGAGGTAATCAGCCCCAGCATTTT
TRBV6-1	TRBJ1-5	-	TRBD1	CASSTGQGGDQPHHF	TGTGCAAGCAGTACCGGACAGGGAGGGGATCAGCCCCATCATTTT
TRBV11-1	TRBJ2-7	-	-	CASRSEGTYEQYF	TGTGCCAGCAGGAGTGAGGGTACCTACGAGCAGTATTTC
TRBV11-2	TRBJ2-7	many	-	CASSFRPYEQYF	TGTGCCAGCAGCTTCAGGCCCTACGAGCAGTACTTC
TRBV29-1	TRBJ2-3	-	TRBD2	CSVKKGLAEGGPDAQYF	TGCAGCGTAAAAAAGGGACTAGCGGAAGGAGGGCCAGATGCGCAGTATTTT
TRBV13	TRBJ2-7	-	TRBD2	CASSPRTSRMYEQYF	TGTGCCAGCAGCCCACGGACTAGCCGGATGTACGAGCAGTACTTC
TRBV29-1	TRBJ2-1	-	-	CSTWTLGDEQFF	TGCAGCACCTGGACCCTCGGTGATGAGCAGTTCTTC
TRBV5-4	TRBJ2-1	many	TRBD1	CASGNRGFYNEQFF	TGTGCCAGCGGCAACAGGGGGTTCTACAATGAGCAGTTCTTC
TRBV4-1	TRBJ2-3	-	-	CAGSQGTRELGAHSLTQYF	TGCGCCGGCAGCCAAGGTACCAGGGAGTTGGGGGCACACAGTCTTACGCAGTATTTT
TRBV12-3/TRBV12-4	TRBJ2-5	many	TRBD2	CASSPGLAVYQETQYF	TGTGCCAGCAGTCCAGGACTAGCGGTCTACCAAGAGACCCAGTACTTC
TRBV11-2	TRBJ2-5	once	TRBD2	CASSQDFREGREVTQYF	TGCGCGAGCAGCCAAGACTTTCGCGAGGGGAGGGAAGTGACCCAGTACTTC
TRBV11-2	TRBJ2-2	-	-	CASSLVLTGAGELFF	TGTGCCAGCAGCTTAGTATTAACGGGAGCCGGGGAGCTGTTTTTT
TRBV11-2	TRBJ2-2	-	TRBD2	CATTARLAGTTGVLFF	TGTGCCACAACCGCCCGGCTAGCGGGAACCACCGGGGTGCTTTTTTTT
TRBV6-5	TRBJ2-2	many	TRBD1	CASSWDRPNTGELFF	TGTGCCAGCAGTTGGGACAGGCCGAACACCGGGGAGCTGTTTTTT
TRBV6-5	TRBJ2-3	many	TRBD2	CASSYFTSGNTQYF	TGTGCCAGCAGTTACTTTACTAGCGGAAATACGCAGTATTTT
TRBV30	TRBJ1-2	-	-	CAWSPTVSYGHTF	TGTGCCTGGAGCCCGACAGTGAGCTATGGCCACACCTTC